These 8 T cell receptor beta chains came from one sample sequenced in a study of cytomegalovirus exposure and HLA in healthy donors. Data came from immunoSEQ multiplex PCR; TCRdb stores just in-frame clones and leaves some out. The sample records 100,000 to 150,000 clones, 94% being singletons. The specimen sequenced was PBMCs. The receptors originated from a woman in her late teens or twenties in good health and CMV-seronegative.

This clone showed up just a few times. The chain has TRBV6-1 and TRBJ2-2; D unclear. V lost 4 bases to trimming and J lost 3 bases, with 6 bases between them. The CDR3 is made up of 13 amino acids. Germline-derived CDR1 and CDR2 are MNHNS and SASEGT. The CDR3: CASSGADTGELFF. In DNA form, the CDR3 reads TGTGCCAGCAGTGGGGCAGACACCGGGGAGCTGTTTTTT.

The V gene is TRBV28, the J gene TRBJ1-1; 7 bases fit TRBD1. Germline lookup yields CDR1 MDHEN and CDR2 SYDVKM. Trimming removed 4 bases from V and 2 bases from J; junction bases left unmatched: 10. This CDR3 contains 16 residues. CDR3 sequence: CASSSLRAGGNTEAFF. CDR3 bases: TGTGCCAGCAGTTCCCTCCGGGCAGGGGGTAACACTGAAGCTTTCTTT.

This chain joins TRBV6-5 and TRBJ2-7; 10 nucleotides agree with TRBD1. The germline V gene encodes CDR1 MNHEY and CDR2 SVGAGI. The CDR3 consists of 15 residues. V lost 6 bases to trimming and J lost 5 bases; unmatched junction nucleotides: 10. This chain's CDR3 is CASSRPGQGSNEQYF. In DNA, the CDR3 is TGTGCCAGCAGCCGACCGGGACAGGGGTCCAACGAGCAGTACTTC.

The rearrangement uses TRBV5-4 and TRBJ2-3; maybe TRBD1 (6 bases). CDR1 and CDR2 from the germline V gene are SGHNT and YYREEE (reference sequence). The CDR3 totals 14 residues. V gave up 1 base and J gave up 6 bases, with 12 bases separating them. Here the CDR3 DNA reads TGTGCCAGCAGCTTGTTTGGGGGCGCGGATACGCAGTATTTT. This sequence encodes CASSLFGGADTQYF.

The chain couples TRBV5-1 to TRBJ2-1, with TRBD2 identical over 8 bases. The CDR3 totals 17 residues. The V segment lost 4 bases and the J segment 5 bases; nucleotides outside the gene matches: 14. From germline, CDR1 is SGHRS and CDR2 YFSETQ. CDR3 residues: CASSQSVGGRTHNEQFF. The DNA of the CDR3 is TGCGCCAGCAGCCAAAGTGTGGGCGGGAGGACCCACAATGAGCAGTTCTTC.

The gene calls are TRBV30 and TRBJ2-3, with a weak D call TRBD1 (6 bases). Trimming removed 4 bases at V and 5 bases at J, with 10 bases between. This CDR3 comprises 12 residues. The germline gives CDR1 GTSNPN, CDR2 SVGIG (reference sequence). CDR3 protein: CAWNRVQDTQYF. The CDR3 nucleotides read TGTGCCTGGAACAGGGTTCAAGATACGCAGTATTTT. The full variable domain, with the rest looked up from reference TRBV30 and TRBJ2-3, is SQTIHQWPATLVQPVGSPLSLECTVEGTSNPNLYWYRQAAGRGLQLLFYSVGIGQISSEVPQNLSASRPQDRQFILSSKKLLLSDSGFYLCAWNRVQDTQYFGPGTRLTVL.

This rearrangement joins TRBV9 to TRBJ2-2; unclear D gene. Germline lookup yields CDR1 SGDLS and CDR2 YYNGEE. The CDR3 is 17 residues long. V was cut by 4 bases and J by 3 bases, with 19 bases left in between. The CDR3 loop is CASSSLLRVGDTGELFF. The CDR3 nucleotides are TGTGCCAGCAGCTCCCTCCTCCGGGTCGGAGACACCGGGGAGCTGTTTTTT.

The CDR3 DNA follows: TGTGCCAGTTTTTCCCCCGGTGTGAGCGAGCCCCAGCATTTT. It is translated as CASFSPGVSEPQHF. V gene TRBV19 combines with J gene TRBJ1-5; no clear D. The V end was cut by 8 bases, the J end by 8 bases, with 19 bases between. This CDR3 has 14 residues. Germline V CDR1 and CDR2: LNHDA, SQIVND (reference sequence).